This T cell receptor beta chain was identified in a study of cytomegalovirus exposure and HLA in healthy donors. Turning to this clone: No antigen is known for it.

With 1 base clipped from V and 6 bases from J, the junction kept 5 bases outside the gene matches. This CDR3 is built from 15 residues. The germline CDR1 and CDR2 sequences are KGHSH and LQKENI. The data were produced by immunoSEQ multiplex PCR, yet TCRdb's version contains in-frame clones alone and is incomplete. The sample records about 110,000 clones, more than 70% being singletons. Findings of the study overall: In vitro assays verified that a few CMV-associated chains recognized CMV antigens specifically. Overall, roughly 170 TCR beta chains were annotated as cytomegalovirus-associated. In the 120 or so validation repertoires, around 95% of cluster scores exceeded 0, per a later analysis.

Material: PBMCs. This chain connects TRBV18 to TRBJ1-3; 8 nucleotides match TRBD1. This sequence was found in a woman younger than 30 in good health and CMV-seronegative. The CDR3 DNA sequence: TGTGCCAGCTCACCACGTACGGGACAGGAAAACACCATATATTTT. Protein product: CASSPRTGQENTIYF. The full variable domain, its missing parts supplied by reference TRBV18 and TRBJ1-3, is NAGVMQNPRHLVRRRGQEARLRCSPMKGHSHVYWYRQLPEEGLKFMVYLQKENIIDESGMPKERFSAEFPKEGPSILRIQQVVRGDSAAYFCASSPRTGQENTIYFGEGSWLTVV.